The clone carrying this T cell receptor (beta chain) appeared many times. Antigen: not known. Lactation, pregnancy, other autoimmune disease or uncontrolled infection excluded patients. This specimen belongs to a study of T cells in Graves' hyperthyroidism and ophthalmopathy. Researchers took RNA transcripts and amplified the TCR beta CDR3 regions from them. TCR CDR3 regions were first amplified by RT-PCR with HTBI primers. TCRdb fed the multiplex PCR reads into MiXCR, producing one record per CDR3 protein. This table holds about 400,000 distinct CDR3 sequences, roughly 15% found once. Study outcomes and limitations: The model forecast ophthalmopathy, anticipating it by a median approximately 7 months before onset.

Sequencing was done on a sample of blood. The sequence was collected from a woman between 25 and 40 years old with Graves' ophthalmopathy.

The CDR3 loop reads CATSRGNGGEQFF. The CDR3 DNA follows: TGTGCCACCAGCAGAGGGAATGGGGGTGAGCAGTTCTTC. The V and J genes are TRBV15 and TRBJ2-1; D is possibly TRBD1 or TRBD2 (5 bases each). The germline V and J ends were trimmed by 1 base and 9 bases, with 10 bases remaining between them. The CDR3 runs to 13 residues. The germline V gene has CDR1 LNHNV and CDR2 YYDKDF (reference sequence).